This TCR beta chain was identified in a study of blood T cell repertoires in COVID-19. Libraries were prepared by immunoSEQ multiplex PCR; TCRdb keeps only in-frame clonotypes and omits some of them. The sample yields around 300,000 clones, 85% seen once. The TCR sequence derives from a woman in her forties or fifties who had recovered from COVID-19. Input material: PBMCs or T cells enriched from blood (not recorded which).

CDR3 in amino acids: CASSLAGGIRYEQYF. The CDR3 DNA reads TGTGCCAGCAGCTTGGCCGGGGGGATCCGCTACGAGCAGTACTTC. The chain combines TRBV5-6 with TRBJ2-7; 7 bases are shared with TRBD2. The V gene's germline CDR1 is SGHDT and CDR2 YYEEEE. This CDR3 contains 15 residues. J lost 3 bases, V lost 0 bases, and 6 bases had no gene match.